This T cell receptor beta chain comes out of a study of blood T cell repertoires in COVID-19. Study context: The study drew acute and convalescent COVID-19 samples from the United States, Italy and Spain. Sample material is recorded as cDNA or gDNA derived from T cells, B-cell-depleted T cells, or PBMCs.

Original data processing: The assay estimated nucleated cells by amplifying reference gene primers. Produced via immunoSEQ multiplex PCR; TCRdb's table is partial and in-frame only. D and trimming come from the DNA, and the V and J calls and clone size come from that table. This table holds roughly 150,000 clones, about four fifths found once. CDR3 length: 16 amino acids. Trimming shortened V by 2 bases and J by 5 bases, and 18 bases separated the two germline ends. Germline CDR1 is MNHEY and CDR2 is SVGAGI. Material: peripheral blood. The chain combines TRBV6-5 with TRBJ1-1; D not certain. The source is a woman aged 80 or older with acute or convalescent COVID-19. As DNA, the CDR3 is TGTGCCAGCAGTTACGCCCACACGAGGTCGGGGACTGAAGCTTTCTTT. Residues: CASSYAHTRSGTEAFF.